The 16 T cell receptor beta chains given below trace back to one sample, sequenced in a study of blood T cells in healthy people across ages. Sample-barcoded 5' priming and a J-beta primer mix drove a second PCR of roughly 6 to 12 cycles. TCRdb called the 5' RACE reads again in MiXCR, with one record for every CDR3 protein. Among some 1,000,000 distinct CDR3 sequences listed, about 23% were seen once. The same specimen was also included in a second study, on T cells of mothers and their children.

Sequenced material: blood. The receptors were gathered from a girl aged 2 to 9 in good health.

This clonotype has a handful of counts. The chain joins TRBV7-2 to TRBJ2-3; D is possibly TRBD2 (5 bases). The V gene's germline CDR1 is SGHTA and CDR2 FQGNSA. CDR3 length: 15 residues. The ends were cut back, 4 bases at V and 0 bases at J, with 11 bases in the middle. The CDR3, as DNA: TGTGCCAGCAGCTCACAGCGGATTAGCACAGATACGCAGTATTTT. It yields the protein CASSSQRISTDTQYF.

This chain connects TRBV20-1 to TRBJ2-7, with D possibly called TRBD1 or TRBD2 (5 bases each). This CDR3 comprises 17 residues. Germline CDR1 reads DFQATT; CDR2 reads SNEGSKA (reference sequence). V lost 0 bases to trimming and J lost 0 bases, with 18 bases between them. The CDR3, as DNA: TGCAGTGCTAGAGACTGGGACGGCAAATGGAGCTCCTACGAGCAGTACTTC. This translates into CSARDWDGKWSSYEQYF.

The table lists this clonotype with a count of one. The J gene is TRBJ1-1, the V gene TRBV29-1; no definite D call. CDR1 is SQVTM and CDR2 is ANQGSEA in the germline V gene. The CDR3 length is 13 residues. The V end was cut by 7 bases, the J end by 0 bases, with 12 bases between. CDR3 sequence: CSAERQLNTEAFF. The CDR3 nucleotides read TGCAGCGCCGAAAGGCAGCTGAACACTGAAGCTTTCTTT.

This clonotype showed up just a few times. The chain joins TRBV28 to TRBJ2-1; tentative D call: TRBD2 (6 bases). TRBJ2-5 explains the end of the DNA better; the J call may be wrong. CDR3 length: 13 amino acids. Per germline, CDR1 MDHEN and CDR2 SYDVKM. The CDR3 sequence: CASGGPNRETQYF. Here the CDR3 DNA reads TGTGCCAGCGGAGGGCCCAACCGGGAGACCCAGTACTTC.

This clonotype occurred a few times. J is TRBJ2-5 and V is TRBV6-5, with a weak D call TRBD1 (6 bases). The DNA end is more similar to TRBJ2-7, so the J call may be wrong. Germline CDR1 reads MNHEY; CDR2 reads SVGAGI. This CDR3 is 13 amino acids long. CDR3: CANRRTDDYEQYF. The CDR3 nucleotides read TGTGCCAACAGAAGGACAGATGACTACGAGCAGTACTTC.

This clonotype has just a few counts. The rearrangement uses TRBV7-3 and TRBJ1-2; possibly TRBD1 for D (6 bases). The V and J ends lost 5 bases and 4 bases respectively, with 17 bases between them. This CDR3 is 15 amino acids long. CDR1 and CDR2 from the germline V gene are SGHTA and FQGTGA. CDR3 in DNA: TGTGCCAGCAGCCCACAGGGAGGTATGGGCTATGGCTACACCTTC. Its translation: CASSPQGGMGYGYTF.

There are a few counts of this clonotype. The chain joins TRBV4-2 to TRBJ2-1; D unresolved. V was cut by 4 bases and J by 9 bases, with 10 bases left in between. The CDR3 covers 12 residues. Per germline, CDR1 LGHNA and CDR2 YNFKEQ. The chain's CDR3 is CASSPLGVEQFF. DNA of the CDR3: TGTGCCAGCAGCCCCCTTGGGGTTGAGCAGTTCTTC.

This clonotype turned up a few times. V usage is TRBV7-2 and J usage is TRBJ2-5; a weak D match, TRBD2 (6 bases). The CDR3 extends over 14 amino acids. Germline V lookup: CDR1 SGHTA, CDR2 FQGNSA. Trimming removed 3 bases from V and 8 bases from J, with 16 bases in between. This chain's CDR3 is CASSFGGTDLTQYF. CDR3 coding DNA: TGTGCCAGCAGCTTCGGCGGGACCGATCTCACCCAGTACTTC.

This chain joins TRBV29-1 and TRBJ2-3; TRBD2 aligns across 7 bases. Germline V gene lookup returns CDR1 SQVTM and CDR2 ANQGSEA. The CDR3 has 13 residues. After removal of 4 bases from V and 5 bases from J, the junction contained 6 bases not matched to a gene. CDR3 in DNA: TGCAGCGTTGCTCGCGGGGGAATAGATACGCAGTATTTT. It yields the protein CSVARGGIDTQYF.

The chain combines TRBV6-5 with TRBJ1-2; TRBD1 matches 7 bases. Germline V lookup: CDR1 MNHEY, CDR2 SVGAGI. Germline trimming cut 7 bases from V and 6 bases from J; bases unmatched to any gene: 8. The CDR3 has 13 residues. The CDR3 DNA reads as TGTGCCAGCAATCCGAGACAGGGACATGGCTACACCTTC. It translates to CASNPRQGHGYTF.

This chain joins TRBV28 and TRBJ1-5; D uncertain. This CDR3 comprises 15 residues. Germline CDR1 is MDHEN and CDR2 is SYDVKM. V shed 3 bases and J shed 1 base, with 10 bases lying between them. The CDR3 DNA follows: TGTGCCAGCAGTTTGAGGATTGAGAGCAATCAGCCCCAGCATTTT. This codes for CASSLRIESNQPQHF.

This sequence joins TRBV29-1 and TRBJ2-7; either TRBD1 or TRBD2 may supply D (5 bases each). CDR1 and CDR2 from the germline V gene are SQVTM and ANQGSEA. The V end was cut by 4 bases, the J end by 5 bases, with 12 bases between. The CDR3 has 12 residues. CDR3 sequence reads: CSVAGQLHEQYF. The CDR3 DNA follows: TGCAGCGTTGCGGGGCAGCTCCACGAGCAGTACTTC.

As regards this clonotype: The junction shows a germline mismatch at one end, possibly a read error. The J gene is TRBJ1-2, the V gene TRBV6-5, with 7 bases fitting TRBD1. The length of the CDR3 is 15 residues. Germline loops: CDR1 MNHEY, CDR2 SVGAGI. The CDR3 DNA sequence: TGTGCCAGCAGTTCAGGGGGGGATTCTCGGTATGGCTGCACCTTC. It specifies CASSSGGDSRYGCTF.

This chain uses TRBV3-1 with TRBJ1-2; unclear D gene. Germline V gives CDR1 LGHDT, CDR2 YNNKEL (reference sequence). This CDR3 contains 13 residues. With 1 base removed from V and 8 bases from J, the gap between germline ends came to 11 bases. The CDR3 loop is CASSQVADHGYTF. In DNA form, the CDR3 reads TGTGCCAGCAGCCAAGTTGCAGATCACGGCTACACCTTC.

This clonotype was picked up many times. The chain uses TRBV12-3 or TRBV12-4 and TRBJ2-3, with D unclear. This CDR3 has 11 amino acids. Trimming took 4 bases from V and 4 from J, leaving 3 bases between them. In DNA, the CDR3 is TGTGCCAGCAGTTCGGCAGATACGCAGTATTTT. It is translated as CASSSADTQYF.

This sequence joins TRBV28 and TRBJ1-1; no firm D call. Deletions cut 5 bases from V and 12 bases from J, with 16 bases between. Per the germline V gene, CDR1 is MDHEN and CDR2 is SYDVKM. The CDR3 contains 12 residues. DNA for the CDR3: TGTGCCAGCAGTACCCGGGCGTTCAGGACTTTCTTT. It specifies CASSTRAFRTFF.